This T cell receptor beta chain was found in a study of OX40 agonist ivuxolimab in advanced cancers. General observations from the study: Both blood CD4+ and CD8+ T cells showed clonal growth by week 6 at 0.1 to 3.0 mg/kg.

Regarding this clone: Its antigen is as yet unknown.

CDR3 size: 13 residues. Germline V gene sequence: CDR1 MNHNS, CDR2 SASEGT. Trimming pared 4 bases from V and 9 bases from J, leaving 13 bases between. Sequencing used immunoSEQ multiplex PCR; TCRdb keeps in-frame clones, though not all of them. The sample lists 57,000 or so clones; 65% to 85% were seen once. The TCR comes from an adult with an advanced solid tumor such as melanoma, head and neck, liver or kidney cancer. The V gene is TRBV6-1, the J gene TRBJ1-5; the D is unclear. The sequenced sample was CD4+ or CD8+ T cells sorted from blood, obtained in a trial of the OX40 agonist ivuxolimab. CDR3 bases: TGTGCCAGCAGTGGACCACCCCCGGGGCCCCAGCATTTT. As protein: CASSGPPPGPQHF.